The 26 T cell receptor beta chains listed next were all sequenced from one sample in a study of identical twins. TCRdb re-called the 5' RACE reads through MiXCR, storing one row per CDR3 protein. The data contain about 520,000 distinct CDR3 sequences, around 20% of them singletons. These same records also appear under a second study, on T cells expressing NK-cell markers.

Input material: CD4+ T cells sorted from blood. The receptors originated from a woman aged 18-29 years in good health.

The chain has TRBV20-1 and TRBJ2-7; 9 bases line up with TRBD1. V lost 1 base, J lost 2 bases, and 6 bases stayed unmatched. The length of the CDR3 is 15 residues. Per the germline V gene, CDR1 is DFQATT and CDR2 is SNEGSKA (reference sequence). The CDR3 nucleotides read TGCAGTGCTAGAGTATCGGGACAGGGAACCTACGAGCAGTACTTC. This translates into CSARVSGQGTYEQYF.

This chain uses TRBV12-3 or TRBV12-4 with TRBJ2-1; 8 bases fit TRBD2. The length of the CDR3 is 14 residues. V lost 4 bases and J lost 4; bases outside the gene matches: 3. Here the CDR3 reads CASSSTSEYNEQFF. DNA for the CDR3: TGTGCCAGCAGTTCGACTAGCGAGTACAATGAGCAGTTCTTC.

This chain links TRBV6-2 or TRBV6-3 with TRBJ1-3, with D unresolved. This CDR3 spans 13 amino acids. V shed 3 bases and J shed 4 bases, with 7 bases lying between them. Germline values: CDR1 MNHEY, CDR2 SVGEGT. The CDR3 reads CASSYMIGNTIYF. CDR3 bases: TGTGCCAGCAGTTATATGATCGGAAACACCATATATTTT.

This clonotype has ten or more counts. This rearrangement joins TRBV12-3 or TRBV12-4 to TRBJ1-1; the D gene is possibly TRBD1 (6 bases). Between the trimmed V and J ends, which lost 5 bases and 2 bases, there was a span of 9 bases. The CDR3 is 13 residues long. Here the CDR3 DNA reads TGTGCCAGCAGTCAGGACAGCAACACTGAAGCTTTCTTT. Its protein is CASSQDSNTEAFF.

The chain recombines TRBV15 with TRBJ2-3; D unclear. The CDR3 runs 12 residues. Trimming shortened V by 6 bases and J by 7 bases, and 11 bases separated the two germline ends. Germline V gives CDR1 LNHNV, CDR2 YYDKDF (reference sequence). The CDR3 sequence: CATRARANTQYF. In DNA form, the CDR3 reads TGTGCCACCAGGGCTAGAGCAAATACGCAGTATTTT.

This clonotype turned up a few times. V and J are TRBV18 and TRBJ2-1; no clear D gene. Germline loops: CDR1 KGHSH, CDR2 LQKENI. V lost 5 bases, J lost 7 bases, and 12 bases lay in between. The CDR3 spans 13 residues. The DNA of the CDR3 is TGTGCCAGCTCATCCTATCGTCGGAATGAGCAGTTCTTC. This gives the protein CASSSYRRNEQFF.

V usage is TRBV12-3 or TRBV12-4 and J usage is TRBJ2-1; D ambiguous. CDR3 size: 11 residues. V shed 6 bases and J shed 15 bases, with 15 bases lying between them. The CDR3 is CASSLLLRMFF. The CDR3 DNA sequence: TGTGCCAGCAGCCTCCTGTTACGTATGTTCTTC.

This chain connects TRBV20-1 to TRBJ2-1; 12 nucleotides agree with TRBD2. J lost 8 bases, V lost 0 bases, and 11 bases had no gene match. Germline lookup yields CDR1 DFQATT and CDR2 SNEGSKA (reference sequence). CDR3 size: 17 residues. The CDR3 nucleotides are TGCAGTGCTAGAGATCGGCTAGCGGGAGGGTCTGTCCATGAGCAGTTCTTC. Amino acids: CSARDRLAGGSVHEQFF.

The chain joins TRBV4-1 to TRBJ2-1; 7 bases map to TRBD1. With V trimmed by 1 base and J by 6 bases, 9 bases remained unmatched. There are 16 residues in the CDR3. From germline, CDR1 is MGHRA and CDR2 YSYEKL. The CDR3 DNA sequence: TGCGCCAGCAGCCAAGCCCGGGACAGAGGGGGCAATGAGCAGTTCTTC. It yields the protein CASSQARDRGGNEQFF.

This chain uses TRBV10-2 with TRBJ2-3; TRBD2 aligns across 8 bases. The ends lost 6 bases at V and 0 bases at J; junction bases unmatched: 5. The CDR3 totals 15 residues. The germline V gene has CDR1 WSHSY and CDR2 SAAADI. This CDR3 is CASSRTSSSTDTQYF. In nucleotides, the CDR3 is TGCGCCAGCAGCCGGACTAGCTCGAGCACAGATACGCAGTATTTT.

The V and J genes are TRBV11-1 and TRBJ2-1, with 7 bases aligning to TRBD1. CDR3 length: 18 amino acids. Per germline, CDR1 SGHAT and CDR2 FQDESV (reference sequence). V shed 1 base, J shed 4 bases, and the junction held 13 bases outside the gene matches. CDR3 bases: TGTGCCAGCAGCTTAGGGTCGGGGTTAGGGGGCAATTACAATGAGCAGTTCTTC. Translated: CASSLGSGLGGNYNEQFF.

This clonotype was counted between two and nine times. This sequence joins TRBV24-1 and TRBJ2-1; D might be TRBD2 (6 bases). CDR3 size: 17 residues. V was pared by 5 bases and J by 0 bases, with 16 bases between. CDR1 and CDR2 from the germline V gene are KGHDR and SFDVKD. The CDR3 region has the DNA TGTGCCACCAGTGGCCCGTCGCGGGGAAGCTCCTACAATGAGCAGTTCTTC. As protein: CATSGPSRGSSYNEQFF.

Points on this clonotype: One end of the junction varies from germline; a read error may be responsible. V is TRBV28 and J is TRBJ2-7; D is possibly TRBD2 (6 bases). This CDR3 is built from 12 residues. From germline, CDR1 is MDHEN and CDR2 SYDVKM. CDR3: CASSSSGQPTHF. The CDR3 DNA is TGTGCCAGCAGTTCGAGCGGGCAACCTACGCACTTC.

This clonotype was found a few times. V gene TRBV6-4 combines with J gene TRBJ2-1; TRBD1 aligns across 8 bases. CDR3 length: 14 amino acids. Looked up from germline, CDR1 is MRHNA and CDR2 is SNTAGT. V dropped 4 bases and J dropped 7; count of bases not matched to a gene: 6. The CDR3 region is CASSARTGTNEQFF. Here the CDR3 DNA reads TGTGCCAGCAGTGCCCGGACAGGGACGAATGAGCAGTTCTTC.

The rearrangement links TRBV5-1 to TRBJ2-1; 13 bases fit TRBD2. V trimming: 4 bases; J trimming: 4 bases; junction bases outside the gene matches: 8. The CDR3 contains 17 residues. CDR1 and CDR2 from the germline V gene are SGHRS and YFSETQ. CDR3 amino acids: CASSASGTSGTYNEQFF. The CDR3 DNA reads as TGCGCCAGCAGCGCCTCCGGGACTAGCGGGACTTACAATGAGCAGTTCTTC.

The chain employs TRBV29-1 and TRBJ1-2; D is unclear. V shed 7 bases and J shed 7 bases, with 16 bases lying between them. The germline V gene encodes CDR1 SQVTM and CDR2 ANQGSEA. The CDR3 is 12 residues long. CDR3 sequence (DNA): TGCAGCGGTGGAGAAGGACTAAGTGGCTACACCTTC. This encodes CSGGEGLSGYTF.

This clonotype was seen a handful of times. This chain uses TRBV7-2 with TRBJ2-1; the D gene is possibly TRBD2 (5 bases). The CDR3 consists of 15 residues. CDR1 SGHTA and CDR2 FQGNSA come from the germline V gene. Trimming took 5 bases from V and 4 from J, leaving 15 bases between them. CDR3 in DNA: TGTGCCAGCAGCAATAGCGCGCTGACGTACAATGAGCAGTTCTTC. Translated: CASSNSALTYNEQFF.

The CDR3 protein is CSAKTGGPVPQHF. CDR3 coding DNA: TGCAGTGCCAAAACCGGGGGGCCAGTGCCCCAGCATTTT. The chain uses TRBV20-1 and TRBJ1-5; D possibly corresponds to TRBD1 (6 bases). Germline values: CDR1 DFQATT, CDR2 SNEGSKA (reference sequence). The CDR3 spans 13 residues. Trimming stripped 6 bases from V and 9 bases from J, with 18 bases between.

This clonotype was recorded a few times. The rearrangement uses TRBV15 and TRBJ2-7, with D tentatively TRBD2 (6 bases). Trimming removed 4 bases from V and 0 bases from J, with 16 bases in between. Looked up from germline, CDR1 is LNHNV and CDR2 is YYDKDF (reference sequence). The CDR3 extends over 16 amino acids. CDR3 nucleotides: TGTGCCACCAGCACTGGCGGCGGGGCCAGCTCCTACGAGCAGTACTTC. Encoded protein: CATSTGGGASSYEQYF.

Notes on this clonotype: A junction boundary mismatches the germline segment, possibly from a read error. The J gene is TRBJ1-2, the V gene TRBV23-1; 7 nucleotides align to TRBD1. TRBV23-1 is sorted into the ORF group, with uncertain function. The CDR3 spans 14 residues. CDR3 sequence: CASHCQGGVYGCTF. The CDR3, as DNA: TGCGCCAGCCATTGTCAGGGGGGTGTCTATGGCTGCACCTTC.

CDR3 DNA sequence: TGTGCCAGCTCACCACTAGCGGGGGCTGAGGGTTTAAATCAGCCCCAGCATTTT. Translated: CASSPLAGAEGLNQPQHF. The J gene is TRBJ1-5, the V gene TRBV18; tentative D call: TRBD1 (6 bases). The CDR3 is 18 residues long. Germline V gene data show CDR1 as KGHSH and CDR2 as LQKENI. V was pared by 1 base and J by 4 bases, with 20 bases between.

J is TRBJ2-1 and V is TRBV12-5; TRBD2 agrees at 7 bases. Germline V lookup: CDR1 LGHNT, CDR2 FRNRAP. The CDR3 sequence is 18 residues long. The V and J ends lost 2 bases and 1 base, in that order; junction bases with no gene match: 11. CDR3 loop: CASGLLRLALQSYNEQFF. The CDR3 region has the DNA TGTGCTAGTGGTTTGCTGCGACTAGCCCTTCAATCCTACAATGAGCAGTTCTTC. The variable domain in full, completed from reference TRBV12-5 and TRBJ2-1, reads DARVTQTPRHKVTEMGQEVTMRCQPILGHNTVFWYRQTMMQGLELLAYFRNRAPLDDSGMPKDRFSAEMPDATLATLKIQPSEPRDSAVYFCASGLLRLALQSYNEQFFGPGTRLTVL.

This clonotype occurred many times. This rearrangement joins TRBV10-3 to TRBJ2-2; no firm D call. V gave up 5 bases and J gave up 10 bases, with 14 bases separating them. CDR3 length: 13 amino acids. CDR1 and CDR2 (germline): ENHRY, SYGVKD. The DNA of the CDR3 is TGTGCCATCAGTCAACCCGAGTGGGTGGAGCTGTTTTTT. Its translation is CAISQPEWVELFF.

The chain has TRBV7-9 and TRBJ1-1; tentatively, D is TRBD1 (6 bases). Germline lookup yields CDR1 SEHNR and CDR2 FQNEAQ (reference sequence). Trimming shortened V by 5 bases and J by 3 bases, and 16 bases separated the two germline ends. The CDR3 length is 15 residues. CDR3 DNA sequence: TGTGCCAGCAGCGGTGTGGGCAGGGGTTACACTGAAGCTTTCTTT. It encodes CASSGVGRGYTEAFF.

The rearrangement links TRBV6-5 to TRBJ2-7, with D possibly TRBD2 on 5 matching bases. The CDR3 is 16 amino acids. The germline V and J ends were trimmed by 4 bases and 4 bases, with 20 bases remaining between them. The germline CDR1 and CDR2 sequences are MNHEY and SVGAGI. The CDR3 region is CASSSPFSSRGYEQYF. CDR3 bases: TGTGCCAGCAGTTCCCCCTTCAGTTCTCGGGGATACGAGCAGTACTTC.

This clonotype was seen many times. V is TRBV12-3 or TRBV12-4 and J is TRBJ1-6; tentative D call: TRBD1 (6 bases). The CDR3 loop spans 13 amino acids. Trimming cost V 5 bases and J 9 bases, with 11 bases left between them. The CDR3 sequence: CASSQGPSSPLHF. CDR3 sequence (DNA): TGTGCCAGCAGTCAGGGGCCGAGTTCACCCCTCCACTTT.